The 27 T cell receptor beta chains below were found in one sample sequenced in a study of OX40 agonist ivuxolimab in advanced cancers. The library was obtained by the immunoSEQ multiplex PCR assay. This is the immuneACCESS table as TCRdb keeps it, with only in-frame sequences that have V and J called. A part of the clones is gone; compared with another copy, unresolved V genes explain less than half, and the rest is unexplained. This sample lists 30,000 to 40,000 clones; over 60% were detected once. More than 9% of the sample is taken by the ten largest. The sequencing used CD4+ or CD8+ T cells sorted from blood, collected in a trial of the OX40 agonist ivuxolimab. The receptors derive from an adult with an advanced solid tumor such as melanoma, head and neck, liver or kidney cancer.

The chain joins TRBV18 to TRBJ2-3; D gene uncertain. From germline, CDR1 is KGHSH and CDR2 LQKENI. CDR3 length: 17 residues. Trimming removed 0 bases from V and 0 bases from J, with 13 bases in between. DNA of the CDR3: TGTGCCAGCTCACCACCGGGTTTGCGGAGTAGCACAGATACGCAGTATTTT. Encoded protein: CASSPPGLRSSTDTQYF.

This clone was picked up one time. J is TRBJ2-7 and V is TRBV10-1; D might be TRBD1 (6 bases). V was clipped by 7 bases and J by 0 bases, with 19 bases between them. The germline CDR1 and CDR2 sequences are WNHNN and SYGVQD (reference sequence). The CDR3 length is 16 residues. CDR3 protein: CASTRPRTVSSYEQYF. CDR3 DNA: TGCGCCAGCACCAGACCGAGGACAGTTAGCTCCTACGAGCAGTACTTC.

This CDR3 is CASRIRASRGNTIYF. CDR3 bases: TGTGCCAGCAGGATCCGGGCCTCGAGGGGAAACACCATATATTTT. J is TRBJ1-3 and V is TRBV13; D not resolved. There are 15 residues in the CDR3. V lost 6 bases and J 4 bases, leaving 16 bases between the germline ends. Germline V gene lookup returns CDR1 PRHDT and CDR2 FYEKMQ (reference sequence).

CDR3 coding DNA: TGTGCCAGTTCCAGGGGGCACAGTCAGCCCCAGCATTTT. It encodes CASSRGHSQPQHF. The V gene is TRBV19, the J gene TRBJ1-5; 8 positions match TRBD1. The length of the CDR3 is 13 residues. The germline CDR1 and CDR2 sequences are LNHDA and SQIVND (reference sequence). The V gene end was trimmed by 8 bases and the J gene end by 6 bases; junction bases not matched to a gene: 6.

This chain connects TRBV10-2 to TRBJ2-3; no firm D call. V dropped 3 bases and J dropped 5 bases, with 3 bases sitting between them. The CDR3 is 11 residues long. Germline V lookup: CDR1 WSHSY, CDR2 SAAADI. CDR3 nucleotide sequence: TGCGCCAGCAGTGAAAGAGATACGCAGTATTTT. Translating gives CASSERDTQYF.

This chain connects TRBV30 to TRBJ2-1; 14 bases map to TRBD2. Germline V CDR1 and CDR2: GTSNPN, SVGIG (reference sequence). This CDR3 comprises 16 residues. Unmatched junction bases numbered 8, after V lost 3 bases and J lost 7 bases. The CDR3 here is CAWSYFGLAGGNEQFF. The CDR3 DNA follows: TGTGCCTGGAGCTATTTTGGACTAGCGGGGGGAAATGAGCAGTTCTTC.

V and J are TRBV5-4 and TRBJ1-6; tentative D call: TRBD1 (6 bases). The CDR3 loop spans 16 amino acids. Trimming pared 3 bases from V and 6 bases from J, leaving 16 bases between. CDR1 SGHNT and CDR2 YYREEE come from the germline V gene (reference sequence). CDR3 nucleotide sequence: TGTGCCAGCAGCTCCCAAGGACAGTCCCCTAATTCACCCCTCCACTTT. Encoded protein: CASSSQGQSPNSPLHF.

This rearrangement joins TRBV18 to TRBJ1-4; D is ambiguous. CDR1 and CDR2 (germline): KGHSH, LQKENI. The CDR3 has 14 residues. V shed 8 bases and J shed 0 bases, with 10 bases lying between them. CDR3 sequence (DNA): TGTGCCAGCCGTCAGACACCAACTAATGAAAAACTGTTTTTT. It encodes CASRQTPTNEKLFF.

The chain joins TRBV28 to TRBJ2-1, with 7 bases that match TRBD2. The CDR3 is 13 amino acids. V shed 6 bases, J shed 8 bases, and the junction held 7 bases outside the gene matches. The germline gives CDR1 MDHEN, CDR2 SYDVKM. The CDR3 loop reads CASRPGGGDEQFF. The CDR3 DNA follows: TGTGCCAGCAGGCCGGGCGGGGGAGATGAGCAGTTCTTC. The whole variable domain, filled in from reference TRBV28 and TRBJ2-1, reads DVKVTQSSRYLVKRTGEKVFLECVQDMDHENMFWYRQDPGLGLRLIYFSYDVKMKEKGDIPEGYSVSREKKERFSLILESASTNQTSMYLCASRPGGGDEQFFGPGTRLTVL.

In DNA form, the CDR3 reads TGTGCCAGTAGAACCGGGCCCTTCAACGGTGAAAAACTGTTTTTT. Encoded protein: CASRTGPFNGEKLFF. The chain combines TRBV19 with TRBJ1-4; D not resolved. The V gene lost 6 bases and the J gene lost 7 bases, with 18 bases spanning the gap. Looked up from germline, CDR1 is LNHDA and CDR2 is SQIVND (reference sequence). The CDR3 extends over 15 amino acids.

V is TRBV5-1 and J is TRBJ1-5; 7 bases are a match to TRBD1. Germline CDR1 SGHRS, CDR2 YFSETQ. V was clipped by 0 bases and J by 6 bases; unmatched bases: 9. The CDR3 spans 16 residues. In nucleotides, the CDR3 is TGCGCCAGCAGCTTGGGTCCCCAGGGGGGTGGTCAGCCCCAGCATTTT. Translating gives CASSLGPQGGGQPQHF.

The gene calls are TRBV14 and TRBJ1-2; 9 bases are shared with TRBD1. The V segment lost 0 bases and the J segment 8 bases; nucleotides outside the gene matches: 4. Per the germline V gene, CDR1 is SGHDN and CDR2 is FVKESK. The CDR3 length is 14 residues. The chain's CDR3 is CASSQDRTGGGYTF. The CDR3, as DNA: TGTGCCAGCAGCCAAGATAGAACAGGGGGCGGCTACACCTTC. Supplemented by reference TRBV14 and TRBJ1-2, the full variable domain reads EAGVTQFPSHSVIEKGQTVTLRCDPISGHDNLYWYRRVMGKEIKFLLHFVKESKQDESGMPNNRFLAERTGGTYSTLKVQPAELEDSGVYFCASSQDRTGGGYTFGSGTRLTVV.

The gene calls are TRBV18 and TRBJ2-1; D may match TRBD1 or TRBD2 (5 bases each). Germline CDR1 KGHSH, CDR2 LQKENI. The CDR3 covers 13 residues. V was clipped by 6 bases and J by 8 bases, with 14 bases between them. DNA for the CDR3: TGTGCCAGCTCTGGGACCGGGGTGGATGAGCAGTTCTTC. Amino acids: CASSGTGVDEQFF. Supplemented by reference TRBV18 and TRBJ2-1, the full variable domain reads NAGVMQNPRHLVRRRGQEARLRCSPMKGHSHVYWYRQLPEEGLKFMVYLQKENIIDESGMPKERFSAEFPKEGPSILRIQQVVRGDSAAYFCASSGTGVDEQFFGPGTRLTVL.

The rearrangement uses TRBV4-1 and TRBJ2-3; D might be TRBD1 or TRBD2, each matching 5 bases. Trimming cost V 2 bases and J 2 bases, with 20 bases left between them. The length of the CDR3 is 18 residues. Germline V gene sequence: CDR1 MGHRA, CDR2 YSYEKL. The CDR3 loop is CASSQNAGAGRYTDTQYF. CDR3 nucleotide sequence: TGCGCCAGCAGCCAAAACGCCGGGGCGGGCCGCTACACAGATACGCAGTATTTT.

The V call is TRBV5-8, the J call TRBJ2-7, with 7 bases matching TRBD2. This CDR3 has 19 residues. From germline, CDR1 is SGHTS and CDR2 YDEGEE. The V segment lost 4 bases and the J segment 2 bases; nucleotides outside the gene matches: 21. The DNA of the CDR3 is TGTGCCAGCAGCCAAGAGGTGGGAGAAGGCGGGGGTCCTCCCTACGAGCAGTACTTC. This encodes CASSQEVGEGGGPPYEQYF. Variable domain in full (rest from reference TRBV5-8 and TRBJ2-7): EAGVTQSPTHLIKTRGQQATLRCSPISGHTSVYWYQQALGLGLQFLLWYDEGEERNRGNFPPRFSGRQFPNYSSELNVNALELEDSALYLCASSQEVGEGGGPPYEQYFGPGTRLTVT.

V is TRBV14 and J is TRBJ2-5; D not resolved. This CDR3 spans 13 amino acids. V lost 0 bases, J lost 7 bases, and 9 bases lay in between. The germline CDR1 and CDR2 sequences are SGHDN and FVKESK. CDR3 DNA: TGTGCCAGCAGCCAAGAAGGGCTTGGGACCCAGTACTTC. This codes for CASSQEGLGTQYF.

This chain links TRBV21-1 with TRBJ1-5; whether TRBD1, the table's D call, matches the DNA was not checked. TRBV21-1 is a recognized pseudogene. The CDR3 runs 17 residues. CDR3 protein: CASSRTQGARDNQPQHF. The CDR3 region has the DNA TGTGCCAGCAGCCGTACACAGGGGGCGCGTGACAATCAGCCCCAGCATTTT.

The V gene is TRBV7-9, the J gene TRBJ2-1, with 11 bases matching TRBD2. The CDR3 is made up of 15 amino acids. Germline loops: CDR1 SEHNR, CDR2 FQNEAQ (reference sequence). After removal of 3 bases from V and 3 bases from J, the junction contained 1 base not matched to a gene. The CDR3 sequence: CASSFTSGGYNEQFF. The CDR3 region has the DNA TGTGCCAGCAGCTTCACTAGCGGGGGCTACAATGAGCAGTTCTTC.

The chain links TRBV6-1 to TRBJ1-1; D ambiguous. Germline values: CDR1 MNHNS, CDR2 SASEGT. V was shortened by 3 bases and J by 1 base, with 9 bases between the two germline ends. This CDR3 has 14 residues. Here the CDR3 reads CASSDVAGNTEAFF. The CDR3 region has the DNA TGTGCCAGCAGTGATGTAGCGGGGAACACTGAAGCTTTCTTT.

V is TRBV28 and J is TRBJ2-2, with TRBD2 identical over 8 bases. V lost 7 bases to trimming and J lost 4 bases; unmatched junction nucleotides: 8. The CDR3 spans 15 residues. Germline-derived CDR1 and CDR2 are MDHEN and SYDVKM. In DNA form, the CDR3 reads TGTGCCAGCAACCCGGGAGGGCCGGGCACCGGGGAGCTGTTTTTT. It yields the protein CASNPGGPGTGELFF.

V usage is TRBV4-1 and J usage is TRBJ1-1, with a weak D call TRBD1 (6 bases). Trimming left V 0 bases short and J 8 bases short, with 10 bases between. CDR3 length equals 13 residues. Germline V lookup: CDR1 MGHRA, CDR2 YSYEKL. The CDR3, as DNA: TGCGCCAGCAGCCAAGATCAGGGGAGGGAAGCTTTCTTT. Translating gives CASSQDQGREAFF.

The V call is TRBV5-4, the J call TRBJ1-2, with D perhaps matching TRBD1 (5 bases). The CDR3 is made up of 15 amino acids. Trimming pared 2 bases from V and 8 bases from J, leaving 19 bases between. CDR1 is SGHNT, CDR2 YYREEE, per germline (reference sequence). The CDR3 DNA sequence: TGTGCCAGCAGCTTCCGGGACCCTGAACGGGACGGCTACACCTTC. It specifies CASSFRDPERDGYTF.

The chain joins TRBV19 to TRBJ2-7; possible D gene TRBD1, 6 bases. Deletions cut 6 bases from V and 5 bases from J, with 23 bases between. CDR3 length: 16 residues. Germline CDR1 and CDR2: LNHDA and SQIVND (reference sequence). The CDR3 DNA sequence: TGTGCCAGTAGGACCCCTCTTAGTCAGGGGAGCGACGAGCAGTACTTC. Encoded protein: CASRTPLSQGSDEQYF.

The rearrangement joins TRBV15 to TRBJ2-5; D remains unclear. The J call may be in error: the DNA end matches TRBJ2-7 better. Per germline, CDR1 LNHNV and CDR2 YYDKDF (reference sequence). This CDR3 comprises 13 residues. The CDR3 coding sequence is TGTGCCACCAGCAGAGAACTCTCCTACGAGCAGTACTTC. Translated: CATSRELSYEQYF.

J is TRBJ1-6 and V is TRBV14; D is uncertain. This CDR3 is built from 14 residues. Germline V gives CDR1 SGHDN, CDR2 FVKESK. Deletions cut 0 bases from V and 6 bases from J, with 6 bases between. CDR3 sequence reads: CASSQERSNSPLHF. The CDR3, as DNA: TGTGCCAGCAGCCAAGAACGGAGTAATTCACCCCTCCACTTT.

CDR3 in amino acids: CASSQGVTYNEQFF. The CDR3 region has the DNA TGTGCCAGTAGTCAGGGGGTTACCTACAATGAGCAGTTCTTC. The chain employs TRBV19 and TRBJ2-1; 7 bases fit TRBD1. CDR1 LNHDA and CDR2 SQIVND come from the germline V gene (reference sequence). The CDR3 runs 14 residues. V was pared by 5 bases and J by 2 bases, with 3 bases of the junction left unmatched.

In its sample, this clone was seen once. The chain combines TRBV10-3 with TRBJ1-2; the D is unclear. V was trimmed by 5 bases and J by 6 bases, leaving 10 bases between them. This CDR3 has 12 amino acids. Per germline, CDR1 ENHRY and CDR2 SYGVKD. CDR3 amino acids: CAISPSGNGYTF. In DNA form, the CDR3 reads TGTGCCATCAGTCCCTCGGGAAATGGCTACACCTTC.